Listed below are T cell receptor beta chains from one sample, sequenced in a study of T cells in Graves' hyperthyroidism and ophthalmopathy. A single record per CDR3 protein comes from TCRdb applying MiXCR to the multiplex PCR reads. The profile shows 350,000 to 450,000 distinct CDR3 sequences, roughly a sixth of them singletons. The sequenced sample was blood. Receptors originate from a woman in her twenties or thirties with Graves' hyperthyroidism that later progressed to Graves' ophthalmopathy. Both conserved end residues are part of each CDR3. Fields, in order: CDR3 protein, V gene, CDR3 length.

CDR3 protein: CATSAGPRGNFYVQYF; V gene: TRBV6-2/TRBV6-3; CDR3 length: 16
CDR3 protein: CSVTGTGNTGELFF; V gene: TRBV29-1; CDR3 length: 14
CDR3 protein: CASSFAGPDTQYF; V gene: TRBV13; CDR3 length: 13
CDR3 protein: CASTPDSNQPQHF; V gene: TRBV2; CDR3 length: 13
CDR3 protein: CASRLRTEQFF; V gene: TRBV28; CDR3 length: 11
CDR3 protein: CASSARYDSYNEQFF; V gene: TRBV7-9; CDR3 length: 15
CDR3 protein: CASIPAGGLETQYF; V gene: TRBV28; CDR3 length: 14
CDR3 protein: CASSHHRGQPQHF; V gene: TRBV6-7; CDR3 length: 13
CDR3 protein: CASIFLRDREYEQYF; V gene: TRBV2; CDR3 length: 15
CDR3 protein: CAIRAGTGDNEQFF; V gene: TRBV10-3; CDR3 length: 14
CDR3 protein: CASSQEAGQAFF; V gene: TRBV14; CDR3 length: 12
CDR3 protein: CASSPTQGYVYEQYF; V gene: TRBV4-1; CDR3 length: 15
CDR3 protein: CASSLRQGSAYEQYF; V gene: TRBV5-5; CDR3 length: 15
CDR3 protein: CASSVLAGGYGEQFF; V gene: TRBV25-1; CDR3 length: 15
CDR3 protein: CAWGISGSNYEQYF; V gene: TRBV30; CDR3 length: 14
CDR3 protein: CSVEEGTDTEAFF; V gene: TRBV29-1; CDR3 length: 13
CDR3 protein: CASGHKLGPEGTGELFF; V gene: TRBV12-5; CDR3 length: 17
CDR3 protein: CASSGGGTSGEETQYF; V gene: TRBV5-1; CDR3 length: 16
CDR3 protein: CASSYSTGSGANVLTF; V gene: TRBV6-6; CDR3 length: 16
CDR3 protein: CASASSSYEQYF; V gene: TRBV2; CDR3 length: 12
CDR3 protein: CASSLLGGPTGELFF; V gene: TRBV11-2; CDR3 length: 15
CDR3 protein: CASSGVTGVVVAKNIQYF; V gene: TRBV2; CDR3 length: 18
CDR3 protein: CASSPRTAGYGYTF; V gene: TRBV7-6; CDR3 length: 14
CDR3 protein: CASASGGLSYEQYF; V gene: TRBV18; CDR3 length: 14
CDR3 protein: CASRSTGLENIQYF; V gene: TRBV2; CDR3 length: 14
CDR3 protein: CASSDRTGNYGYTF; V gene: TRBV9; CDR3 length: 14
CDR3 protein: CAIQERSGTDTQYF; V gene: TRBV10-3; CDR3 length: 14
CDR3 protein: CASSENPGTGGEKLFF; V gene: TRBV6-1; CDR3 length: 16
CDR3 protein: CASSTPYSTEQFF; V gene: TRBV7-8; CDR3 length: 13
CDR3 protein: CGTPRHGTPYNEQFF; V gene: TRBV19; CDR3 length: 15
CDR3 protein: CASSSGSLDTQYF; V gene: TRBV28; CDR3 length: 13
CDR3 protein: CSARAEEGWNQPQHF; V gene: TRBV20-1; CDR3 length: 15
CDR3 protein: CASQLADYEQYF; V gene: TRBV2; CDR3 length: 12
CDR3 protein: CASSTRDRVYEQYF; V gene: TRBV28; CDR3 length: 14
CDR3 protein: CASSQARDGQGCYTF; V gene: TRBV4-1; CDR3 length: 15
CDR3 protein: CASSPGTGRGITDTQYF; V gene: TRBV7-8; CDR3 length: 17
CDR3 protein: CASSPGTGRLNTIYF; V gene: TRBV12-3/TRBV12-4; CDR3 length: 15
CDR3 protein: CASMDGPSNYGYTF; V gene: TRBV19; CDR3 length: 14
CDR3 protein: CASSAGSNTGELFF; V gene: TRBV6-1; CDR3 length: 14
CDR3 protein: CSARGGGAANLYGYTF; V gene: TRBV20-1; CDR3 length: 16
CDR3 protein: CASSERSGISYNEQFF; V gene: TRBV2; CDR3 length: 16
CDR3 protein: CSVQAGEAYNEQFF; V gene: TRBV20-1; CDR3 length: 14
CDR3 protein: CASSITDHEQYF; V gene: TRBV5-5; CDR3 length: 12
CDR3 protein: CAISDTGTETTGELFF; V gene: TRBV10-3; CDR3 length: 16
CDR3 protein: CASSLVGPHNEQFF; V gene: TRBV11-1; CDR3 length: 14
CDR3 protein: CATTASQNTEAFF; V gene: TRBV19; CDR3 length: 13
CDR3 protein: CASSESQEKARGVEQYF; V gene: TRBV6-1; CDR3 length: 17
CDR3 protein: CAINGGSAGANVLTF; V gene: TRBV10-3; CDR3 length: 15
CDR3 protein: CASTGGKETQYF; V gene: TRBV12-3/TRBV12-4; CDR3 length: 12